These T cell receptor beta chains were read from a single sample in a study of CD8 T cells in ankylosing spondylitis. Using its own MiXCR run on the 5' RACE reads, TCRdb lists one record per CDR3 protein. The sample holds about 220,000 distinct CDR3 sequences, about a sixth seen once. The specimen was blood, either unsorted or a sorted T cell fraction (not recorded which). The receptor source for this set is a male donor with ankylosing spondylitis. The CDR3 runs from the conserved cysteine through the conserved F or W. Fields, in order: J gene, D gene, CDR3 length, V gene, clone size, CDR3 DNA, CDR3 protein. The D gene is left open where the match is weak. A clone size is listed for some rows: how often the clone was seen (once, few, many), or a class if it is expanded.

TRBJ2-1 | NA | 17 | TRBV11-1 | NA | TGTGCCAGCAGCTTAGGTGAGGCGGGGCCCTCCTACAATGAGCAGTTCTTC | CASSLGEAGPSYNEQFF
TRBJ2-2 | NA | 12 | TRBV6-1 | NA | TGTGCCAGCAGGACTCCGGCGGGGGAGCTGTTTTTT | CASRTPAGELFF
TRBJ2-3 | NA | 20 | TRBV21-1 | few | TGTGCCAGCAGCAAAGCCCTAACCCCGGGACAGGGTATCGTCACAGATACGCAGTATTTT | CASSKALTPGQGIVTDTQYF
TRBJ2-1 | TRBD1 | 15 | TRBV29-1 | NA | TGCAGCGTTGATTCCTTGGGACAGGGAGTCAATGAGCAGTTCTTC | CSVDSLGQGVNEQFF
TRBJ1-2 | TRBD1 | 15 | TRBV5-5 | few | TGTGCCAGCAGCTTGCTACAGGGGGCCGGAGGAGGCTACACCTTC | CASSLLQGAGGGYTF
TRBJ1-2 | TRBD1 | 15 | TRBV7-2 | few | TGTGCCAGCAGCTTAGACAGGGGGGTAATCTATGGCTACACCTTC | CASSLDRGVIYGYTF
TRBJ2-3 | TRBD2 | 15 | TRBV4-1 | NA | TGCGCCAGCAGCTGGACTAGCGGTATCACAGATACGCAGTATTTT | CASSWTSGITDTQYF
TRBJ2-2 | TRBD1 | 13 | TRBV5-1 | few | TGCGCCTGCAGAGAGGACAGGGCGGGGGAGCTGTTTTTT | CACREDRAGELFF
TRBJ1-4 | NA | 16 | TRBV19 | few | TGTGCCAGTAGTATCTTTACGGGGACGAAGGCTGAAAAACTGTTTTTT | CASSIFTGTKAEKLFF
TRBJ2-5 | TRBD2 | 18 | TRBV4-1 | few | TGCGCCAGCAGCCAAGATGAGACATGGACTAGGGGTGAAGAGACCCAGTACTTC | CASSQDETWTRGEETQYF
TRBJ2-7 | NA | 13 | TRBV12-3/TRBV12-4 | few | TGTGCCAGCAGTTTAGTGGGCGAGGGCGAGCAGTACTTC | CASSLVGEGEQYF
TRBJ1-6 | NA | 15 | TRBV12-3/TRBV12-4 | many | TGTGCCAGCAGTCGGATCGGGACGCACAATTCACCCCTCCACTTT | CASSRIGTHNSPLHF
TRBJ1-1 | TRBD1 | 14 | TRBV27 | few | TGTGCCAGCAGTGAGACAGGGGGAGTCACTGAAGCTTTCTTT | CASSETGGVTEAFF
TRBJ1-2 | NA | 14 | TRBV15 | NA | TGTGCCACCAGCAGAGAAGACAGAAGGTATGGCTACACCTTC | CATSREDRRYGYTF
TRBJ2-7 | TRBD2 | 18 | TRBV28 | few | TGTGCCAGCAGCGATCCGGAGAGGACTAGCGGGACCACCTACGAGCAGTACTTC | CASSDPERTSGTTYEQYF
TRBJ2-7 | NA | 13 | TRBV19 | few | TGTGCCAGTAGTCGGGGGAGCCCCTACGAGCAGTACTTC | CASSRGSPYEQYF
TRBJ2-1 | TRBD2 | 18 | TRBV11-2 | few | TGTGCCAGCAGCTTCCTTGGTACTAGCGGGGGGGCTGGTTATGAGCAGTTCTTC | CASSFLGTSGGAGYEQFF
TRBJ1-1 | NA | 16 | TRBV6-5 | NA | TGTGCCAGCAGTCACTTCGGCGGGACACCGAACACTGAAGCTTTCTTT | CASSHFGGTPNTEAFF
TRBJ2-7 | TRBD1 | 15 | TRBV4-1 | NA | TGCGCCAGCAGCCAACCGGGACAGCCCGGTCCCGAGCAGTACTTC | CASSQPGQPGPEQYF
TRBJ1-1 | TRBD1 | 16 | TRBV4-1 | NA | TGCGCCAGCAGCCAAGAGGCGACAGGGGCGAACACTGAAGCTTTCTTT | CASSQEATGANTEAFF
TRBJ1-1 | NA | 15 | TRBV2 | few | TGTGCCAGCAGTGAACGGGGAGGCATGAACACTGAAGCTTTCTTT | CASSERGGMNTEAFF
TRBJ1-6 | NA | 18 | TRBV6-2/TRBV6-3 | NA | TGTGCCAGCAGTTACTCTCCTCCAGGATACGGATATAATTCACCCCTCCACTTT | CASSYSPPGYGYNSPLHF
TRBJ1-5 | NA | 14 | TRBV27 | few | TGTGCCAGCAGGTTAGGGCAGGGTAATCAGCCCCAGCATTTT | CASRLGQGNQPQHF
TRBJ1-2 | NA | 15 | TRBV4-1 | NA | TGCGCCAGCAGCCAAGGGGCGGGAAGCTCTCAAGGCTACACCTTC | CASSQGAGSSQGYTF
TRBJ2-7 | NA | 14 | TRBV20-1 | NA | TGCAGTGCTAGAGACTACAGGGCCACCTACGAGCAGTACTTC | CSARDYRATYEQYF
TRBJ1-1 | NA | 13 | TRBV10-3 | few | TGTGCCATCAGTGAGACAAGTACCTCTGAAGCTTTCTTT | CAISETSTSEAFF
TRBJ2-7 | NA | 12 | TRBV27 | few | TGTGCCAGCGGGAAGGGCCCCTACGAGCAGTACTTC | CASGKGPYEQYF
TRBJ2-7 | NA | 16 | TRBV4-2 | many | TGTGCCAGCAGCCAAGAAATGACAGGCGCCTCCTACGAGCAGTACTTC | CASSQEMTGASYEQYF
TRBJ1-6 | TRBD1 | 17 | TRBV7-9 | few | TGTGCCAGCAGCCCCCCACAGACAGGGTATCATAATTCACCCCTCCACTTT | CASSPPQTGYHNSPLHF
TRBJ2-1 | NA | 15 | TRBV4-3 | NA | TGCGCCAGCAGCCAAAACAGGGGAGGCTACAATGAGCAGTTCTTC | CASSQNRGGYNEQFF
TRBJ2-7 | NA | 12 | TRBV4-1 | few | TGCGCCAGCAGCCAAGATCTGGACGAGCAGTACTTC | CASSQDLDEQYF
TRBJ1-1 | TRBD1 | 17 | TRBV28 | few | TGTGCCAGCAGTCACTCCCGACAGGGGGGGATGAACACTGAAGCTTTCTTT | CASSHSRQGGMNTEAFF
TRBJ1-2 | NA | 16 | TRBV12-3/TRBV12-4 | few | TGTGCCAGCAGTTTGGCAGGGGCCTCCAGTTACTATGGCTACACCTTC | CASSLAGASSYYGYTF
TRBJ1-1 | NA | 13 | TRBV4-1 | NA | TGCGCCAGCAGCACCCGGACAGCTACTGAAGCTTTCTTT | CASSTRTATEAFF
TRBJ2-3 | TRBD2 | 17 | TRBV4-2 | few | TGTGCCAGCAGCCCCGAGGAGGGCGGGAGTGGGACAGATACGCAGTATTTT | CASSPEEGGSGTDTQYF
TRBJ2-1 | NA | 16 | TRBV6-2/TRBV6-3 | NA | TGTGCCAGCAGTTACCTTCCTAGCGAGACCTACAATGAGCAGTTCTTC | CASSYLPSETYNEQFF
TRBJ1-1 | NA | 15 | TRBV6-5 | NA | TGTGCCAGCAGTTACACCCCAGAAATGAACACTGAAGCTTTCTTT | CASSYTPEMNTEAFF
TRBJ2-1 | TRBD2 | 17 | TRBV24-1 | NA | TGTGCCACCAGTGATCTAGCGGGGGAACGCTCCTACAATGAGCAGTTCTTC | CATSDLAGERSYNEQFF
TRBJ1-5 | NA | 13 | TRBV6-1 | NA | TGTGCCAGCAGTGAAGGGGAGAGTCAGCCCCAGCATTTT | CASSEGESQPQHF
TRBJ1-1 | NA | 18 | TRBV4-2 | many | TGTGCCAGCAGCCAAGTACAAATGACATGGTTGGTGAACACTGAAGCTTTCTTT | CASSQVQMTWLVNTEAFF
TRBJ2-2 | NA | 15 | TRBV9 | NA | TGTGCCAGCAGCGATCCGGGACGTCGATCCGGGGAGCTGTTTTTT | CASSDPGRRSGELFF
TRBJ2-3 | NA | 15 | TRBV7-9 | NA | TGTGCCAGCAGCTCCCAAAGGACAGTGCAAGATACGCAGTATTTT | CASSSQRTVQDTQYF
TRBJ2-7 | TRBD2 | 16 | TRBV4-2 | few | TGTGCCAGCAGCCAAGAACCCGCGGGAGGCTACTACGAGCAGTACTTC | CASSQEPAGGYYEQYF